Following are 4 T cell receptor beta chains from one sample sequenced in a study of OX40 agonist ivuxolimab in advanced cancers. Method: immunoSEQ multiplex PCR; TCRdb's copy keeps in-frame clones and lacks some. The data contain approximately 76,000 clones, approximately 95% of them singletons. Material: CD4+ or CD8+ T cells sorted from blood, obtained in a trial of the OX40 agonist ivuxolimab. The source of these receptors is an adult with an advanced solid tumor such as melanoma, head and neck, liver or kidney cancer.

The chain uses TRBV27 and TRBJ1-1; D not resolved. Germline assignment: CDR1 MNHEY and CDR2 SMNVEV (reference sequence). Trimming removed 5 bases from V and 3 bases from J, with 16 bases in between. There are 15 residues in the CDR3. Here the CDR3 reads CASSPRTREYTEAFF. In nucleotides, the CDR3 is TGTGCCAGCAGTCCACGAACCCGAGAGTACACTGAAGCTTTCTTT.

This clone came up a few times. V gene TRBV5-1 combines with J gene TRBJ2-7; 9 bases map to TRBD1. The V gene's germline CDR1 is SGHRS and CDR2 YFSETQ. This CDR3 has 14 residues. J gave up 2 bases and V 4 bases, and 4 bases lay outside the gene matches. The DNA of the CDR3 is TGCGCCAGCAGCCTCCGGGACAGGGCCTACGAGCAGTACTTC. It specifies CASSLRDRAYEQYF.

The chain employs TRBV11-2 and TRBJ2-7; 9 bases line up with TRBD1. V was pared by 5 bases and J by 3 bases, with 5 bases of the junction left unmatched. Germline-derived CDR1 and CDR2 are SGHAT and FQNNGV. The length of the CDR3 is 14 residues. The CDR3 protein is CASSPGTGNYEQYF. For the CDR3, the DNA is TGTGCCAGCAGCCCCGGGACAGGGAACTACGAGCAGTACTTC.

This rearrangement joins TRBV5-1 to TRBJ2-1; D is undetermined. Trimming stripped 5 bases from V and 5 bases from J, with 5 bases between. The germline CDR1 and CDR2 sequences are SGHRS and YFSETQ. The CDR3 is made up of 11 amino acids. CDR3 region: CASRNDNEQFF. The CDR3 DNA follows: TGCGCCAGCAGGAACGACAATGAGCAGTTCTTC.